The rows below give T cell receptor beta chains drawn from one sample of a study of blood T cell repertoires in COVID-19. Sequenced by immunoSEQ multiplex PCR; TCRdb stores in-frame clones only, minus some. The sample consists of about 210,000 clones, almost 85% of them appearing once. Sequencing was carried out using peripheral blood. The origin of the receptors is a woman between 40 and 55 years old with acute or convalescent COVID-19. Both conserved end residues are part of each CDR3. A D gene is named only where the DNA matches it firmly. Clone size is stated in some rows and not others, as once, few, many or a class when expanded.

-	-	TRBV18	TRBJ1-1	CASSPGEGMNTEAFF	TGTGCCAGCTCACCAGGGGAGGGTATGAACACTGAAGCTTTCTTT
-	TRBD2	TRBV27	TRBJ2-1	CASSPIRAASGVNNEQFF	TGTGCCAGCAGTCCCATTCGCGCGGCTAGCGGGGTTAACAATGAGCAGTTCTTC
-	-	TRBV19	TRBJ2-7	CASSSPGGDEQYF	TGTGCCAGTAGTTCGCCGGGGGGCGACGAGCAGTACTTC
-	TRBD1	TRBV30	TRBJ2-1	CAWSRDREDEQFF	TGTGCCTGGAGTCGGGACAGGGAAGATGAGCAGTTCTTC
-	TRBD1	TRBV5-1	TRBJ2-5	CASSLRGGRETQYF	TGCGCCAGCAGCTTGAGAGGGGGCAGAGAGACCCAGTACTTC
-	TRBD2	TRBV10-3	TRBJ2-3	CAISESMRGDTQYF	TGTGCCATCAGTGAGTCGATGCGGGGGGATACGCAGTATTTT
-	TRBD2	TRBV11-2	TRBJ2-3	CASSFYLAGGGRADTQYF	TGTGCCAGCAGCTTTTACCTAGCGGGAGGGGGAAGAGCAGATACGCAGTATTTT
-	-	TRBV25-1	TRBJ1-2	CASSESPHTYGYTF	TGTGCCAGCAGTGAATCTCCGCACACATATGGCTACACCTTC
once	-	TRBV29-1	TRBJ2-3	CSVDAGDSDTQYF	TGCAGCGTTGATGCAGGGGATAGCGATACGCAGTATTTT
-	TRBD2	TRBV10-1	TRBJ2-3	CASSERGYTDTQYF	TGCGCCAGCTCCGAGCGGGGATACACAGATACGCAGTATTTT
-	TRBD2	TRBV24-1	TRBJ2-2	CATGESGGLNTGELFF	TGTGCCACCGGAGAAAGCGGGGGGCTAAACACCGGGGAGCTGTTTTTT
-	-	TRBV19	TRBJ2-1	CASSPAVNSYNEQFF	TGTGCCAGCAGCCCGGCGGTTAACTCCTACAATGAGCAGTTCTTC
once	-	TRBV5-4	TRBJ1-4	CASSLRQGNEKLFF	TGTGCCAGCAGCTTAAGGCAGGGCAATGAAAAACTGTTTTTT
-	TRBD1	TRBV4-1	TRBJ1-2	CASSQAPGQGNYGYTF	TGCGCCAGCAGCCAAGCCCCCGGACAGGGCAACTATGGCTACACCTTC
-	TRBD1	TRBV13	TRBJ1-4	CASSPPSGTGWNEKLFF	TGTGCCAGCAGCCCCCCGAGTGGGACAGGGTGGAATGAAAAACTGTTTTTT
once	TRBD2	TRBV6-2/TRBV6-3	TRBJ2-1	CASSYRLAGGPYNEQFF	TGTGCCAGCAGTTACCGACTAGCGGGAGGGCCCTACAATGAGCAGTTCTTC
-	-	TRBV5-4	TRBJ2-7	CASSAPGSTYEQYF	TGTGCCAGCAGCGCTCCGGGATCAACCTACGAGCAGTACTTC
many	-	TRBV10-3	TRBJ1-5	CATTRGINQPQHF	TGTGCCACCACAAGGGGTATCAATCAGCCCCAGCATTTT
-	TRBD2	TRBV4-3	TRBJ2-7	CASSQDRTSGSYEQYF	TGCGCCAGCAGCCAAGATCGGACTAGCGGGTCCTACGAGCAGTACTTC
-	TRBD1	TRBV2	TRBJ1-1	CASSEALQGQGKAFF	TGTGCCAGCAGTGAAGCGCTTCAGGGACAGGGAAAGGCTTTCTTT
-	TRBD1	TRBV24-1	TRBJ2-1	CATSDLGTGARSEQFF	TGTGCCACCAGTGATTTGGGGACAGGGGCGCGAAGTGAGCAGTTCTTC
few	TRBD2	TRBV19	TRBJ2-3	CASSIHGRVDTQYF	TGTGCCAGTAGTATCCACGGGAGGGTGGATACGCAGTATTTT